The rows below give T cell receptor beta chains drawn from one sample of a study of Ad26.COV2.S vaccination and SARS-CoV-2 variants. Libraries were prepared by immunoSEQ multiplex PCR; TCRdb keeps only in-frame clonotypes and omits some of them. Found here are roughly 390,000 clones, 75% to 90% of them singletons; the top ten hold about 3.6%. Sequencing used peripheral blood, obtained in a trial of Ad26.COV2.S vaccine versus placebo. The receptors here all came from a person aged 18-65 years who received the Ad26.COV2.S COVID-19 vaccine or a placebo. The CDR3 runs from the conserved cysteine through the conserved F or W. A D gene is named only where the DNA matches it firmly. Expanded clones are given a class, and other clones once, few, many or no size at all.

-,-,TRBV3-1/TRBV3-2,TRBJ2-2,TGTGCCTCCAGTCCGACAGTAACGGGAACCGGGGAGCTGTTTTTT,CASSPTVTGTGELFF
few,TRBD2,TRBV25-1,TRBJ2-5,TGTGCCAGCAGTGGACTGACTAGCGGGGGGCAAGAGACCCAGTACTTC,CASSGLTSGGQETQYF
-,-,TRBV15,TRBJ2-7,TGTGCCACCAGCAGTCCACCTGATTACGAGCAGTACTTC,CATSSPPDYEQYF
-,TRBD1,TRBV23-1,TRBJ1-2,TGCGCCAGTAACAGACAGGGCAACTATGGCTACACCTTC,CASNRQGNYGYTF
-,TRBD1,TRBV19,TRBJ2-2,TGTGCCAGTAGTGCGACAGGGTGGTATACGGCCGGGGAGCTGTTTTTT,CASSATGWYTAGELFF
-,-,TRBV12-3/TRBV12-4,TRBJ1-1,TGTGCCAGCAGTTTTTTGGTGAACACTGAAGCTTTCTTT,CASSFLVNTEAFF
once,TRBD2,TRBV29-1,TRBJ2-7,TGCAGCGTCCGGGGGGTTCTCTCCTACGAGCAGTACTTC,CSVRGVLSYEQYF
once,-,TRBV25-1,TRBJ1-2,TGTGCCAGCAGTGAATTTTGGGGGGCAGATGGCTACACCTTC,CASSEFWGADGYTF
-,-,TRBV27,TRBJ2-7,TGTGCCAGCAGGACCGCAACCACCTACGAGCAGTACTTC,CASRTATTYEQYF
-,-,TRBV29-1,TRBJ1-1,TGCAGCGTTGAAGAGGGGAACACTGAAGCTTTCTTT,CSVEEGNTEAFF
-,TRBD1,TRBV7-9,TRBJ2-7,TGTGCCAGCAGCCCGATTACAGGGGTCCACGAGCAGTACTTC,CASSPITGVHEQYF
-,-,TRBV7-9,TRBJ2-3,TGTGCCAGCAGCTTTAGCGGAGTCACAGATACGCAGTATTTT,CASSFSGVTDTQYF
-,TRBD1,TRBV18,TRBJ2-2,TGTGCCAGCTCACCTTTACAGGGGGCGGACACCGGGGAGCTGTTTTTT,CASSPLQGADTGELFF
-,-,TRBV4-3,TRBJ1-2,TGCGCCAGCAGCCAAGATGTCGGGTCCAACTATGGCTACACCTTC,CASSQDVGSNYGYTF
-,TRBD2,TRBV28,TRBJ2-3,TGTGCCAGCAGTTCCCCCGGGACTAGCCCAACAGATACGCAGTATTTT,CASSSPGTSPTDTQYF
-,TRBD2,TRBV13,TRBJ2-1,TGTGCCAGCAGCCGGGCCCGACTAGCGGGGGGCAATGAGCAGTTCTTC,CASSRARLAGGNEQFF
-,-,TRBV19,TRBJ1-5,TGTGCCAGTAGTTGGGACTGGAGACAGCCCCAGCATTTT,CASSWDWRQPQHF
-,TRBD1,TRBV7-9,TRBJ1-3,TGTGCCAGCGCCAAGCTCCCTTCCGGGACAGCGAAGTCTGGAAACACCATATATTTT,CASAKLPSGTAKSGNTIYF
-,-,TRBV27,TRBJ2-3,TGTGCCAGCAGTTTAGGGTCCGGGGGGCTGACAGATACGCAGTATTTT,CASSLGSGGLTDTQYF
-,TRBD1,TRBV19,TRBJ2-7,TGTGCCAGTTCACAGGGGATCTACGAGCAGTACTTC,CASSQGIYEQYF
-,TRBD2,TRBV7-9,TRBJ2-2,TGTGCCAGCAGCGATTGGACTAGCGGGGGGCTTTATACCGGGGAGCTGTTTTTT,CASSDWTSGGLYTGELFF
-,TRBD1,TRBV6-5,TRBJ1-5,TGTGCCAGCAGTCAACACAGGGGGCCGGGTCAGCCCCAGCATTTT,CASSQHRGPGQPQHF
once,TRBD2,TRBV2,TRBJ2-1,TGTGCCAGCAGCAGGACTAGCGGGGGAGGTGAGCAGTTCTTC,CASSRTSGGGEQFF
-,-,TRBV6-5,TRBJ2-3,TGTGCCAGCAGTTACTCCACAGGAGGAGATACGCAGTATTTT,CASSYSTGGDTQYF
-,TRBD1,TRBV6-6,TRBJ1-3,TGTGCCAGCAGTCTTGCGGGACAGTTAAACACCATATATTTT,CASSLAGQLNTIYF
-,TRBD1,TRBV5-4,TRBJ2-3,TGTGCCAGCAGATCCAGGTACCAGGGGGAGACAGATACGCAGTATTTT,CASRSRYQGETDTQYF
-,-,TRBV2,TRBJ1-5,TGTGCCAGCAGTGAGGAATGGACAGCAAATCAGCCCCAGCATTTT,CASSEEWTANQPQHF
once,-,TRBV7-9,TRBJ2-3,TGTGCCAGCAGCTTCCGACTAGACGCAGATACGCAGTATTTT,CASSFRLDADTQYF
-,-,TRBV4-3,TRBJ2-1,TGCGCCAGCAGCCAAGAATTAGCGGCCCTCCATGGTTACAATGAGCAGTTCTTC,CASSQELAALHGYNEQFF
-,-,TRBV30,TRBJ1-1,TGTGCCTGGAAGGTGTTGGGGAACACTGAAGCTTTCTTT,CAWKVLGNTEAFF
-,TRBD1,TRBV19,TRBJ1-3,TGTGCCAGTCACAGGGGCGGAGGAGGAAACACCATATATTTT,CASHRGGGGNTIYF
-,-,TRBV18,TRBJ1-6,TGTGCCAGCTCGCTCTATGGGGGTGGCTATAATTCACCCCTCCACTTT,CASSLYGGGYNSPLHF
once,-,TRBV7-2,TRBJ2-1,TGTGCCAGCAGCTTAAGACGACTCACTGAGCAGTTCTTC,CASSLRRLTEQFF
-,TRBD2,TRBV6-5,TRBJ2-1,TGTGCCAGCAGTTACGAACCTTCGGGGGGCAATGAGCAGTTCTTC,CASSYEPSGGNEQFF
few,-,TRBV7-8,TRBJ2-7,TGTGCCAGCAGCTTAGAGGCATCCTTCGAGGGGACCTCCTACGAGCAGTACTTC,CASSLEASFEGTSYEQYF
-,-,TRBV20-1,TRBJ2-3,TGCAGTGCTGAATTGGCCGATACGCAGTATTTT,CSAELADTQYF
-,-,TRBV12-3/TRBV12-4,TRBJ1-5,TGTGCCAGCAGTTCAACATGGCAGCCCCAGCATTTT,CASSSTWQPQHF
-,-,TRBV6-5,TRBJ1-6,TGTGCCAGCAGCGACGGGTCGTATTCACCCCTCCACTTT,CASSDGSYSPLHF
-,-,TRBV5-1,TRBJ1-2,TGCGCCAGCAGCGCCGGCGACGGGCTAACCTATGGCTACACCTTC,CASSAGDGLTYGYTF
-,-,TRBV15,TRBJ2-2,TGTGCCACCAGCAGAGAGCGGGGAAACACCGGGGAGCTGTTTTTT,CATSRERGNTGELFF
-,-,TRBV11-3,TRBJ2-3,TGTGCCAGCAGCTCCCGGGGGACAGATACGCAGTATTTT,CASSSRGTDTQYF
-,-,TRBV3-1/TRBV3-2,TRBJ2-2,TGTGCCAGCAGCCAAGTGAGGGGAGGCCTCACCGGGGAGCTGTTTTTT,CASSQVRGGLTGELFF
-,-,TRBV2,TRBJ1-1,TGTGCAGTATTAAGGGATAGAGGTGAAGCTTTCTTT,CAVLRDRGEAFF
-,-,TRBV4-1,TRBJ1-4,TGCGCCAGCAGCCAAAGCGGGACTAATGAAAAACTGTTTTTT,CASSQSGTNEKLFF
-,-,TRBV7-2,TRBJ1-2,TGTGCCAGCAGCTTAGGGGACTATGGCTACACCTTC,CASSLGDYGYTF
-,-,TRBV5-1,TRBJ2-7,TGCGCCAGCAGCTTGGGGGAGTATGGACGCGAGCAGTACTTC,CASSLGEYGREQYF
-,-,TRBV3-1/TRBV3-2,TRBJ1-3,TGTGCCAGCAGCCAAGACTGGAATTCTGGAAACACCATATATTTT,CASSQDWNSGNTIYF